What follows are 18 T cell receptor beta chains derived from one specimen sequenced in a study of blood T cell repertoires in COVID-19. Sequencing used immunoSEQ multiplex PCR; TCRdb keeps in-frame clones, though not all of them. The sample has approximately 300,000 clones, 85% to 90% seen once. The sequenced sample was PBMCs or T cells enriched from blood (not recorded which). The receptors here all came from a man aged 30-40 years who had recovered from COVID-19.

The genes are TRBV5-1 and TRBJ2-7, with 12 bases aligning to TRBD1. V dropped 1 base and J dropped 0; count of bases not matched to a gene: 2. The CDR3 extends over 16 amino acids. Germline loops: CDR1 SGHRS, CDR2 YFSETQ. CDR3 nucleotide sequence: TGCGCCAGCAGCTTGTCGGGACAGGGGGCCTCCTACGAGCAGTACTTC. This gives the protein CASSLSGQGASYEQYF.

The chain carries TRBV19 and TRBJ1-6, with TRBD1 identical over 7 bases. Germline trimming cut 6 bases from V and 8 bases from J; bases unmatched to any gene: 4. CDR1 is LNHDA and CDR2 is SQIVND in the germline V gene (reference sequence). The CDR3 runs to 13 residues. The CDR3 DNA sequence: TGTGCCAGTAGAGAGACAGGGCATTCACCCCTCCACTTT. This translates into CASRETGHSPLHF.

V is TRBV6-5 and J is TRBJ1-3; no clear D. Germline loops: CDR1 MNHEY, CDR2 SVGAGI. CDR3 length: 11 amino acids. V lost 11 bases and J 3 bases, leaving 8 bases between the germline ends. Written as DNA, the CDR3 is TGTGCCGGCGGCGGTGGAAACACCATATATTTT. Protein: CAGGGGNTIYF.

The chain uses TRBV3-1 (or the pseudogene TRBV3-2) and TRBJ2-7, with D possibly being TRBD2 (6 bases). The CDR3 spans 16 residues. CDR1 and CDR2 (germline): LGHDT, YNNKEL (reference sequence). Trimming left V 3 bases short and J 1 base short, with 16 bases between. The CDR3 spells CASSHTGAGPSYEQYF. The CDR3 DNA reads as TGTGCCAGCAGCCATACGGGAGCGGGCCCTTCCTACGAGCAGTACTTC.

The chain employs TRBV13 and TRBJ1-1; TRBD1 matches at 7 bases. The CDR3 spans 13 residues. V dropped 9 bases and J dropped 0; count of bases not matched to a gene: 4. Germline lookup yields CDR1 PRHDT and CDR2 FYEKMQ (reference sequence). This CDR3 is CARRQGMNTEAFF. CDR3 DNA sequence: TGTGCCAGACGACAGGGCATGAACACTGAAGCTTTCTTT.

The CDR3 DNA reads TGCAGCGTTGGCGGCCCCTCACACCTTCATACCCGCTACACCTTC. Protein sequence: CSVGGPSHLHTRYTF. The V call is TRBV29-1, the J call TRBJ1-2; no definite D call. This CDR3 region has 15 residues. Germline V lookup: CDR1 SQVTM, CDR2 ANQGSEA. V shed 4 bases and J shed 9 bases, with 24 bases lying between them.

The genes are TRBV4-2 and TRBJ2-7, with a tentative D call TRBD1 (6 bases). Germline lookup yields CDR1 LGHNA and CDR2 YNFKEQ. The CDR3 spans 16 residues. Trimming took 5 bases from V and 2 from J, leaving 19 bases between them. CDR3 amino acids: CASSAQTDSVAYEQYF. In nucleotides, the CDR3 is TGTGCCAGCAGCGCACAAACGGACAGCGTGGCCTACGAGCAGTACTTC.

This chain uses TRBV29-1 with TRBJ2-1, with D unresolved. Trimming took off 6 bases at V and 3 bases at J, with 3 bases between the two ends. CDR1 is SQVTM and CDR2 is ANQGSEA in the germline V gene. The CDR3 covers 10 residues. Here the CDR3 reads CSVVYNEQFF. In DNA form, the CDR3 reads TGCAGCGTCGTCTACAATGAGCAGTTCTTC.

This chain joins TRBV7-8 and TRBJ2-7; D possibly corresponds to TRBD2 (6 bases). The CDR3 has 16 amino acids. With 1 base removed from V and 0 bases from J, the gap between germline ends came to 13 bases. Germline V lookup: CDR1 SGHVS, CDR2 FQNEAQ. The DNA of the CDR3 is TGTGCCAGCAGCTTAGGGGACTCCCTGAGCTCCTACGAGCAGTACTTC. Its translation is CASSLGDSLSSYEQYF.

The CDR3 bases are TGTGCCAGCAGTTGGACATTTCCCGGGGAGCTGTTTTTT. Encoded protein: CASSWTFPGELFF. The rearrangement links TRBV12-3 or TRBV12-4 to TRBJ2-2, with a tentative D call TRBD1 (5 bases). Trimming took off 4 bases at V and 6 bases at J, with 9 bases between the two ends. There are 13 residues in the CDR3.

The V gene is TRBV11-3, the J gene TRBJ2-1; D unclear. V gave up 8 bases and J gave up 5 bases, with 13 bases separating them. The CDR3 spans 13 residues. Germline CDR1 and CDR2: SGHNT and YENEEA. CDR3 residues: CASGGGGHNEQFF. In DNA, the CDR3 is TGTGCCAGCGGCGGCGGCGGCCACAATGAGCAGTTCTTC.

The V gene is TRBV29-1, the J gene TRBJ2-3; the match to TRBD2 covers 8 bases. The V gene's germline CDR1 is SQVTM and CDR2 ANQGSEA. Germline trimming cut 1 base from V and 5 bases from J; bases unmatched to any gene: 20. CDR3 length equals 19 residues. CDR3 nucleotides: TGCAGCGTTGAAGCCCCCCCTGGTAGCGGGGAGGCCTTCGGAGATACGCAGTATTTT. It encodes CSVEAPPGSGEAFGDTQYF.

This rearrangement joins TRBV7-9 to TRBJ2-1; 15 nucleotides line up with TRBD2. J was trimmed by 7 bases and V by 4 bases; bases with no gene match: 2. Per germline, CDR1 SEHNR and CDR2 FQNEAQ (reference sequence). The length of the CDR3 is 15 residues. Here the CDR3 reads CASSSGLAGGNEQFF. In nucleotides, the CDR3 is TGTGCCAGCAGCTCAGGACTAGCGGGAGGGAATGAGCAGTTCTTC.

CDR3 coding DNA: TGTGCCATCAGCCGTCTCTCGAGCGGGAACTATGGCTACACCTTC. Amino acid sequence: CAISRLSSGNYGYTF. The V and J genes are TRBV10-3 and TRBJ1-2; no definite D call. There are 15 residues in the CDR3. V was clipped by 6 bases and J by 2 bases, with 16 bases between them. In germline, CDR1 is ENHRY, CDR2 SYGVKD.

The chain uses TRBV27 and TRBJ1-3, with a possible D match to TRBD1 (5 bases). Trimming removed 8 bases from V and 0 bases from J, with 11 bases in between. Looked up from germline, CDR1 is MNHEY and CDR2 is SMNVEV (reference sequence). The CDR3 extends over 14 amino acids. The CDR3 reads CASAGGYSGNTIYF. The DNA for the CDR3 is TGTGCCAGCGCCGGGGGTTACTCTGGAAACACCATATATTTT.

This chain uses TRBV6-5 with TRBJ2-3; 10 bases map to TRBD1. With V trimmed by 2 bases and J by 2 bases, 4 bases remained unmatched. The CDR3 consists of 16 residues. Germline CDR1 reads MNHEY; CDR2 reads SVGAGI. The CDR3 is CASSYGTGAFTDTQYF. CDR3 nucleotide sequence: TGTGCCAGCAGTTACGGGACAGGGGCATTCACAGATACGCAGTATTTT.

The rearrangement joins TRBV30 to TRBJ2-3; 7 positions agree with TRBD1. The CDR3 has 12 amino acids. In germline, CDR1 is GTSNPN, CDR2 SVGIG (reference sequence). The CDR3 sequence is CATQGSADTQYF. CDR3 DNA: TGTGCGACACAGGGGAGCGCAGATACGCAGTATTTT.

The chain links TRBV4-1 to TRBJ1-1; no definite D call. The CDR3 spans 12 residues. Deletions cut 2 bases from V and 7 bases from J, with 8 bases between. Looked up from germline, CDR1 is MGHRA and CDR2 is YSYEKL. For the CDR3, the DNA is TGCGCCAGCAGCCAAAGTCGGGGTGAAGCTTTCTTT. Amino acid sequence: CASSQSRGEAFF.